The rows below give T cell receptor beta chains drawn from one sample of a study of blood T cell repertoires in COVID-19. Libraries were prepared by immunoSEQ multiplex PCR; TCRdb keeps only in-frame clonotypes and omits some of them. Of around 170,000 clones detected, approximately 83% appear once; the ten largest clones hold 1.5%. The source material was peripheral blood. These receptors were obtained from a human donor in a cohort sampled during active COVID-19. CDR3s include the opening cysteine and the closing phenylalanine or tryptophan. A D gene is named only where the DNA matches it firmly. Clone size is shown for a subset of rows, as once, few, many or a class of expanded clone.

clone size | D gene | J gene | V gene | CDR3 DNA | CDR3 protein
- | - | TRBJ1-6 | TRBV19 | TGTGCCAGTAGCCAGAATAATTCACCCCTCCACTTT | CASSQNNSPLHF
- | TRBD1 | TRBJ1-6 | TRBV10-3 | TGTGCCATCAGTGTAGGGACAGAACTAAATAATTCACCCCTCCACTTT | CAISVGTELNNSPLHF
- | - | TRBJ1-5 | TRBV18 | TGTGCCAGCTCGTCCACAGGGCTCAATCAGCCCCAGCATTTT | CASSSTGLNQPQHF
- | TRBD2 | TRBJ2-7 | TRBV19 | TGTGCCAGTAGCGGGGGGTACTCCTACGAGCAGTACTTC | CASSGGYSYEQYF
- | - | TRBJ1-3 | TRBV6-5 | TGTGCCAGCAGTTACTGGGGAGAGGCTGGAAACACCATATATTTT | CASSYWGEAGNTIYF
- | - | TRBJ2-6 | TRBV7-9 | TGTGCCAGCAGCTTAGGGACAGTCTCTGGGGCCAACGTCCTGACTTTC | CASSLGTVSGANVLTF
- | TRBD2 | TRBJ2-1 | TRBV11-2 | TGTGCCAGCAGCTTGATGGCCACTACTAGCGGGCCAACGTACAATGAGCAGTTCTTC | CASSLMATTSGPTYNEQFF
- | - | TRBJ2-3 | TRBV3-1/TRBV3-2 | TGTGCCAGCAGCCCCAGCTGGGGCTACACAGATACGCAGTATTTT | CASSPSWGYTDTQYF
- | - | TRBJ2-1 | TRBV5-6 | TGTGCCAGCATCCCGGAAGGAGGACCCTGGGATGAGCAGTTCTTC | CASIPEGGPWDEQFF
- | - | TRBJ2-3 | TRBV13 | TGTGCCAGCAGCTTAGTGTCAGCGGATACGCAGTATTTT | CASSLVSADTQYF
- | - | TRBJ1-4 | TRBV7-2 | TGTGCCAGCAGCGGGCTTGGGTCTACTAATGAAAAACTGTTTTTT | CASSGLGSTNEKLFF
- | TRBD1 | TRBJ2-7 | TRBV6-2/TRBV6-3 | TGTGCCAGCAGTCCGGGACAGACCTACGAGCAGTACTTC | CASSPGQTYEQYF
- | - | TRBJ1-6 | TRBV12-2 | TGTGCAAGTCGCTTATTTACCGGGACAGGGGCCTTCCTCGCTAATTCACCCCTCCACTTT | CASRLFTGTGAFLANSPLHF
- | - | TRBJ2-5 | TRBV7-2 | TGTGCCAGCAGCTTACCGGAAGAGACCCAGTACTTC | CASSLPEETQYF
once | - | TRBJ1-1 | TRBV29-1 | TGCAGCGCCAAAGACAGCACTGAAGCTTTCTTT | CSAKDSTEAFF
- | TRBD1 | TRBJ2-6 | TRBV3-1/TRBV3-2 | TGTGCCAGCAGCCACCCAAGGACAGGGGACTCTGGGGCCAACGTCCTGACTTTC | CASSHPRTGDSGANVLTF
- | - | TRBJ2-1 | TRBV7-2 | TGTGCCAGCAGCCGCCCCGGGTCCAATGAGCAGTTCTTC | CASSRPGSNEQFF
- | - | TRBJ1-5 | TRBV13 | TGTGCCAGCAGCGCGGGCGGGCCCCAGCATTTT | CASSAGGPQHF
- | TRBD2 | TRBJ2-7 | TRBV14 | TGTGCCAGCAGCCAAAACAGATGGCGGGAGGGGGGCGAGCAGTACTTC | CASSQNRWREGGEQYF
- | TRBD1 | TRBJ1-4 | TRBV7-8 | TGTGCCAGCAGCTTAGGGACAGGGGCTAATGAAAAACTGTTTTTT | CASSLGTGANEKLFF
- | - | TRBJ2-3 | TRBV20-1 | TGCAGTGCTATAAAAGATACGCAGTATTTT | CSAIKDTQYF
- | - | TRBJ1-5 | TRBV7-9 | TGTGCCAGCAGCGGGCAGGCGCCAGAGCCCCAGCATTTT | CASSGQAPEPQHF
- | - | TRBJ2-5 | TRBV7-9 | TGTGCCAGCAGCTTCAGGGGCCAAGAGACCCAGTACTTC | CASSFRGQETQYF
- | TRBD1 | TRBJ2-3 | TRBV6-2/TRBV6-3 | TGTGCCAGCAGTTCCTACAGGGGGCAGGGCAACGATACGCAGTATTTT | CASSSYRGQGNDTQYF
- | TRBD1 | TRBJ1-1 | TRBV4-3 | TGCGCCAGCAGCCAAGATGGGCTTCGGACAGGAGAAGCTTTCTTT | CASSQDGLRTGEAFF
- | - | TRBJ1-2 | TRBV9 | TGTGCCAGCAGCGTAGGAGGGTATGGCTACACCTTC | CASSVGGYGYTF
few | TRBD2 | TRBJ2-7 | TRBV27 | TGTGCCAGCATGCTGAGTTCTAGCGGGAGCTACGAGCAGTACTTC | CASMLSSSGSYEQYF
- | - | TRBJ2-7 | TRBV10-2 | TGCGCCAGCAGTGGCCGAGACAGCCGGATGGGCGAGCAGTACTTC | CASSGRDSRMGEQYF
once | TRBD2 | TRBJ2-1 | TRBV3-1/TRBV3-2 | TGTGCCAGCAGCCAAGAAGCGGGAAGTGAGCAGTTCTTC | CASSQEAGSEQFF
- | TRBD2 | TRBJ2-1 | TRBV6-5 | TGTGCCAGCAGTTACGCCGGGACTAGCGGGAATGGTGAGCAGTTCTTC | CASSYAGTSGNGEQFF
- | - | TRBJ2-7 | TRBV29-1 | TGCAGCGTAGAAACAGGCTACGAGCAGTACTTC | CSVETGYEQYF
- | - | TRBJ2-6 | TRBV29-1 | TGCAGCGCTCGGGGGTCTGGGGCCAACGTCCTGACTTTC | CSARGSGANVLTF
once | - | TRBJ2-5 | TRBV29-1 | TGCAGCGCCGATCGGGACATCCAAGAGACCCAGTACTTC | CSADRDIQETQYF
- | - | TRBJ2-7 | TRBV6-5 | TGTGCCAGCAGTTACTCGCGAGGCCCCTCCTACGAGCAGTACTTC | CASSYSRGPSYEQYF
- | - | TRBJ2-7 | TRBV10-3 | TGTGCCATCAGTGAGGTTCAGAACCAGTACGAGCAGTACTTC | CAISEVQNQYEQYF
once | TRBD2 | TRBJ2-1 | TRBV4-2 | TGTGCCAGCAGCCAACGACTAGCGGGAGGACGGGGGAGCTCCTACAATGAGCAGTTCTTC | CASSQRLAGGRGSSYNEQFF
- | - | TRBJ1-2 | TRBV11-1 | TGTGCCAGCAGCCCCCGAGGGTACTATGGCTACACCTTC | CASSPRGYYGYTF
- | TRBD1 | TRBJ2-5 | TRBV5-8 | TGTGCCAGCAGCTTGGGACAGGGCCCAGAGACCCAGTACTTC | CASSLGQGPETQYF
- | TRBD2 | TRBJ2-5 | TRBV27 | TGTGCCAGCAGTCGGCGGACTAGCGAAGAGACCCAGTACTTC | CASSRRTSEETQYF
- | TRBD2 | TRBJ2-3 | TRBV4-1 | TGCGCCAGCAGCCAAGCCGGGACTAGCGGGAGTGGAGATACGCAGTATTTT | CASSQAGTSGSGDTQYF
- | TRBD2 | TRBJ2-2 | TRBV7-3 | TGTGCCAGCAGCTTAACGGGACTAGCGGGCCTCACCGGGGAGCTGTTTTTT | CASSLTGLAGLTGELFF
- | - | TRBJ2-7 | TRBV6-2/TRBV6-3 | TGTGCCAGCAGTCTCGTTAGCGGTTCCCACCGGGGTAACCACGAGCAGTACTTC | CASSLVSGSHRGNHEQYF
- | TRBD1 | TRBJ1-5 | TRBV13 | TGTGCCAGCAGCCCGGGACAGGGTAATCAGCCCCAGCATTTT | CASSPGQGNQPQHF
- | TRBD2 | TRBJ2-5 | TRBV6-5 | TGTGCCAGCATGGGACTAGCGGGAGGGCAAGAGACCCAGTACTTC | CASMGLAGGQETQYF
- | - | TRBJ2-7 | TRBV7-2 | TGTGCCAGCAGATTAGGGCTTCGTGAGCAGTACTTC | CASRLGLREQYF
- | TRBD1 | TRBJ1-1 | TRBV5-1 | TGCGCCAGCAGCCTACAGGACAGGGGACTGACTGAAGCTTTCTTT | CASSLQDRGLTEAFF